This is a list of T cell receptor beta chains from one sample in a study of T cells in Graves' hyperthyroidism and ophthalmopathy. MiXCR, run by TCRdb on the multiplex PCR reads, gives a single entry per CDR3 protein. The sample comprises about 270,000 distinct CDR3 sequences, about 20% of which are singletons, and 50% to 75% rests with the top ten. Sequenced sample: blood. These receptors all stem from a man aged 25-45 years with Graves' ophthalmopathy. CDR3s include the opening cysteine and the closing phenylalanine or tryptophan. Each record gives: J gene, V gene, CDR3 length, clone size, D gene, CDR3 DNA, CDR3 protein. The D gene is left open where the match is weak. Size is omitted from some rows. Given values are once, few, many or a class for expanded clones.

TRBJ1-1,TRBV6-1,14,many,TRBD1,TGTGCCAGCAGGGGGGGACAGGGGTTGGCTGAAGCTTTCTTT,CASRGGQGLAEAFF
TRBJ2-7,TRBV20-1,11,few,-,TGCAGTGCTAGGAAGAACTACGAGCAGTACTTC,CSARKNYEQYF
TRBJ2-7,TRBV19,15,few,TRBD1,TGTGCCAGTAGTAACTCTGGACAGGGAACCTACGAGCAGTACTTC,CASSNSGQGTYEQYF
TRBJ2-5,TRBV28,14,-,TRBD2,TGTGCCAGCAATTCGAGCGGGGCGGGGGAGACCCAGTACTTC,CASNSSGAGETQYF
TRBJ2-7,TRBV18,16,-,TRBD2,TGTGCCAGCTCACCAGGGGCTAGCGGTAGCTCCTACGAGCAGTACTTC,CASSPGASGSSYEQYF
TRBJ2-1,TRBV7-6,11,many,-,TGTGCCAGCAGCTCTGGTGGTGAGCAGTTCTTC,CASSSGGEQFF
TRBJ2-3,TRBV20-1,16,-,TRBD2,TGCAGTGCTAGTCAGGCTAGCGGGCCTAGCACAAATACACAGTATTTT,CSASQASGPSTNTQYF
TRBJ1-1,TRBV4-3,16,few,-,TGCGCCAGCAGCCAAGATCTCGGGACCAGTAGCACTGAAGCTTTCTTT,CASSQDLGTSSTEAFF
TRBJ1-6,TRBV7-3,13,few,-,TGTGCCAGCAGCTTATTCTCCGATTCACCCCTCCACTTT,CASSLFSDSPLHF
TRBJ2-1,TRBV30,15,-,-,TGTGCCTGGAGTTGGGGGGGGGCCCAAGGCAATGAGCAGTTCTTC,CAWSWGGAQGNEQFF
TRBJ2-7,TRBV12-3/TRBV12-4,15,few,TRBD1,TGTGCCAGCAGCACAAGTCCCGGGACAGGGGACGAGCAGTACTTC,CASSTSPGTGDEQYF
TRBJ2-2,TRBV28,18,few,-,TGTGCCAGCTCCAAGGCCAGCTCGTTCCCCTCCGGGGTCGGGGAGCTGTTTTTT,CASSKASSFPSGVGELFF
TRBJ2-7,TRBV7-6,11,many,-,TGTGCCAGCAGCTTAGGTGCCGAGCAGTACTTC,CASSLGAEQYF
TRBJ2-2,TRBV5-1,16,-,TRBD2,TGTGCCAGCAGCACTCGGGGGGGTATTGACACCGGGGAGCTGTTTTTT,CASSTRGGIDTGELFF
TRBJ2-7,TRBV18,14,few,TRBD2,TGTGCCAGCTCACTAGCGGGAGATACCTACGAGCAGTACTTC,CASSLAGDTYEQYF
TRBJ2-2,TRBV19,15,-,-,TGTGCCAGTAGTAGCTACACTTACCGGGGCGGGGAGCTGTTTTTT,CASSSYTYRGGELFF
TRBJ1-5,TRBV24-1,12,-,-,TGTGCCACCAGTGATGACGGCCAGCCCCAGCATTTT,CATSDDGQPQHF
TRBJ2-1,TRBV6-1,17,few,TRBD2,TGTGCCAGCAGTCCTGATAGACTAGCGGGAGGGTACAATGAGCAGTTCTTC,CASSPDRLAGGYNEQFF
TRBJ2-1,TRBV12-3/TRBV12-4,15,many,-,TGTGCCAGCAGTTTAGGCGGGGCCTCCTACAATGAGCAGTTCTTC,CASSLGGASYNEQFF
TRBJ2-7,TRBV3-1,14,-,-,TGTGCCAGCAGGCTCCTGGGGGGAGCTCCCGAGCAGTACTTC,CASRLLGGAPEQYF
TRBJ2-3,TRBV9,17,many,-,TGTGCCAGCAGCCAAGGCACTGGGGGCACCCTCACAGATACGCAGTATTTT,CASSQGTGGTLTDTQYF
TRBJ2-3,TRBV20-1,18,many,TRBD2,TGCAGTGCTAGAGACGCTACGGGGACTAGCGGGCCCACAGATACGCAGTATTTT,CSARDATGTSGPTDTQYF
TRBJ1-4,TRBV5-1,14,-,TRBD1,TGCGCCAGCAGCGCACAGGGGAGGGATGAAAAACTGTTTTTT,CASSAQGRDEKLFF
TRBJ1-1,TRBV29-1,14,many,TRBD1,TGCAGCGCCGCAACAGGGGCTGGGTACACTGAAGCTTTCTTT,CSAATGAGYTEAFF
TRBJ1-4,TRBV29-1,11,few,-,TGCAGCGGAGAAGTTAATGAAAAACTGTTTTTT,CSGEVNEKLFF
TRBJ2-1,TRBV28,14,few,-,TGTGCCAGCACGGAGGTGCCTCCCTACAATGAGCAGTTCTTC,CASTEVPPYNEQFF
TRBJ2-2,TRBV12-5,14,-,-,TGTGCCAGCACTCGGGACTCTTACACCGGGGAGCTGTTTTTT,CASTRDSYTGELFF
TRBJ2-3,TRBV11-2,13,many,-,TGTGCCAGCACCCGGGGTAGCACAGATACGCAGTATTTT,CASTRGSTDTQYF
TRBJ2-1,TRBV12-5,15,-,TRBD2,TGTGCTAGTGGTTTGGTACGCGGGAGAGACAATGAGCAGTTCTTC,CASGLVRGRDNEQFF
TRBJ1-5,TRBV6-1,15,many,TRBD1,TGTGCCAGCAGTCCTGGGACAGGGCCCAATCAGCCCCAGCATTTT,CASSPGTGPNQPQHF
TRBJ2-1,TRBV6-1,13,-,-,TGTGCCAGCAGCAAACAGGGATACAATGAGCAGTTCTTC,CASSKQGYNEQFF
TRBJ1-6,TRBV12-3/TRBV12-4,13,few,-,TGTGCCAGCAGCCGAACCCGGAATTCACCCCTCCACTTT,CASSRTRNSPLHF
TRBJ2-2,TRBV12-3/TRBV12-4,15,many,-,TGTGCCAGCAGTTTTTACAGCCAAACGAACGGGGAGCTGTTTTTT,CASSFYSQTNGELFF
TRBJ2-1,TRBV5-5,15,few,TRBD2,TGTGCCAGCAGCTTGCGGGATAGCGGGAGCGGTGAGCAGTTCTTC,CASSLRDSGSGEQFF
TRBJ2-3,TRBV2,15,many,-,TGTGCCAGCAGTGAAGGACTAGTTCGCACAGATACGCAGTATTTT,CASSEGLVRTDTQYF
TRBJ2-3,TRBV10-1,15,few,-,TGCGCCAGCAGTGATCATACTGTTGGCACAGATACGCAGTATTTT,CASSDHTVGTDTQYF
TRBJ2-1,TRBV11-3,12,many,TRBD2,TGTGCCAGCAGCCCCGGGGGGGATGAGCAGTTCTTC,CASSPGGDEQFF
TRBJ2-7,TRBV3-1,14,-,TRBD1,TGTGCCAGCAGTAAAGACAGGGTCGCGGTCGAGCAGTACTTC,CASSKDRVAVEQYF
TRBJ1-3,TRBV20-1,14,-,-,TGCAGTGCTAGGGCGTCAGCCTCTGGAAACACCATATATTTT,CSARASASGNTIYF
TRBJ1-6,TRBV20-1,13,many,TRBD1,TGCAGTGCCCCTGACAGGGGGAATTCACCCCTCCACTTT,CSAPDRGNSPLHF
TRBJ2-7,TRBV28,15,few,-,TGTGCCAGCAGTCGACTCGGCCTAGCCTCCTACGAGCAGTACTTC,CASSRLGLASYEQYF
TRBJ1-1,TRBV7-2,14,-,-,TGTGCCAGCAGCTTAGCGGTAGAGAACACTGAAGCTTTCTTT,CASSLAVENTEAFF
TRBJ2-3,TRBV6-2/TRBV6-3,15,-,-,TGTGCCAGCAGTACCAGGGGCGCGGGGACAGATACGCAGTATTTT,CASSTRGAGTDTQYF
TRBJ2-7,TRBV19,15,-,-,TGTGCCAGTAGGAGAGGAGCCCGAGGTAACTACGAGCAGTACTTC,CASRRGARGNYEQYF
TRBJ2-7,TRBV6-1,15,-,-,TGTGCCAGCAGGCAGGTCCAAGCGGGTGCCTACGAGCAGTACTTC,CASRQVQAGAYEQYF
TRBJ2-1,TRBV12-3/TRBV12-4,13,few,TRBD2,TGTGCCACCCGGGAGGGGGAGGTGCATGAGCAGTTCTTC,CATREGEVHEQFF
TRBJ2-5,TRBV4-1,13,once,-,TGCGCCAGCAGCGAAGGGGTCGGGGTGACCCAGTACTTC,CASSEGVGVTQYF